The T cell receptor beta chain under discussion was sequenced for a study of T cell responses to AZD1222 COVID-19 vaccine. About this clone: Its antigen is currently unknown.

Analyses pooled second doses at about 4 or about 12 weeks. Overall study findings and caveats: It was only after the peak T cell response that any repertoires were sampled. Only a handful of AZD1222 recipients were seropositive at baseline. Donors in the cohort were predominantly white British and more often female, and clonal diversity was possibly underestimated.

The germline CDR1 and CDR2 sequences are SGHTA and FQGNSA. There are 15 residues in the CDR3. V lost 5 bases, J lost 6 bases, and 9 bases stayed unmatched. Some clones are missing from TCRdb's copy, which holds only in-frame ones; the method was immunoSEQ multiplex PCR. Of approximately 120,000 clones listed, roughly 82% are singletons. The TCR was taken from an adult who received the AZD1222 COVID-19 vaccine. Sequences were derived from peripheral blood, sampled 28 days after the second AZD1222 dose. The chain joins TRBV7-2 to TRBJ1-5, with 8 bases lining up with TRBD1. The CDR3 DNA follows: TGTGCCAGCAGCCGTTCAGGGGGCTCGAGTCAGCCCCAGCATTTT. Protein: CASSRSGGSSQPQHF. Using reference TRBV7-2 and TRBJ1-5 for the parts outside the CDR3, the full variable domain is GAGVSQSPSNKVTEKGKDVELRCDPISGHTALYWYRQSLGQGLEFLIYFQGNSAPDKSGLPSDRFSAERTGGSVSTLTIQRTQQEDSAVYLCASSRSGGSSQPQHFGDGTRLSIL.